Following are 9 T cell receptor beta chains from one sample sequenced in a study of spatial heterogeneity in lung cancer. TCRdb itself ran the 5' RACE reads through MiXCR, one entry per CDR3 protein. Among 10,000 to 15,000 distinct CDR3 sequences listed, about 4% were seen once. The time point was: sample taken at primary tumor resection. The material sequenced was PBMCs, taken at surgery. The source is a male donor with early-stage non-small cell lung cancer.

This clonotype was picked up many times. CDR3 sequence: CASSYRTGTGHSPLHF. CDR3 coding DNA: TGTGCCAGCAGCTACCGGACAGGGACGGGCCATTCACCCCTCCACTTT. The chain employs TRBV7-8 and TRBJ1-6, with TRBD1 matching 8 bases. CDR3 length equals 16 residues. Unmatched junction bases numbered 10, after V lost 4 bases and J lost 8 bases. Germline loops: CDR1 SGHVS, CDR2 FQNEAQ.

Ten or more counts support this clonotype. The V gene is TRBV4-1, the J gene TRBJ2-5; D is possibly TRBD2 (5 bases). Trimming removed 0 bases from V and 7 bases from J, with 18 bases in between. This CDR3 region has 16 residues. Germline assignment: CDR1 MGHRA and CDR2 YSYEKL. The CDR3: CASSQDPPGVGGTQYF. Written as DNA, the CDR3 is TGCGCCAGCAGCCAAGATCCCCCCGGGGTTGGAGGGACCCAGTACTTC.

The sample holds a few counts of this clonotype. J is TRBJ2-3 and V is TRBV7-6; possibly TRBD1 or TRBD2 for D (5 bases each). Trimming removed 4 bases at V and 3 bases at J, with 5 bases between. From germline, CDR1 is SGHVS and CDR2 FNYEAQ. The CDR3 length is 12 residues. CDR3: CASSWGTDTQYF. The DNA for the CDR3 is TGTGCCAGCAGCTGGGGGACAGATACGCAGTATTTT.

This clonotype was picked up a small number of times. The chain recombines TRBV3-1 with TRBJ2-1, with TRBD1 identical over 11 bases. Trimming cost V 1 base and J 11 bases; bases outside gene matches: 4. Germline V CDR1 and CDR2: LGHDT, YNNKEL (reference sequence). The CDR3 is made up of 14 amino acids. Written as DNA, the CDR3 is TGTGCCAGCAGCCAAGCTGGACAGGGGGCGCAGCAGTTCTTC. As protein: CASSQAGQGAQQFF.

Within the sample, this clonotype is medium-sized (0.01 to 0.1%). CDR3: CSVVGGTEAFF. The CDR3 nucleotides read TGCAGCGTTGTGGGCGGCACTGAAGCTTTCTTT. J is TRBJ1-1 and V is TRBV29-1; D is ambiguous. Trimming took off 4 bases at V and 4 bases at J, with 7 bases between the two ends. The V gene's germline CDR1 is SQVTM and CDR2 ANQGSEA. The CDR3 loop spans 11 amino acids.

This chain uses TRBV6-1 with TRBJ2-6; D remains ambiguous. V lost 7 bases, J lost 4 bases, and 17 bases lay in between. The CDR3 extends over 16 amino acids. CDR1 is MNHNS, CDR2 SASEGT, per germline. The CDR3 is CASTLGFLLGANVLTF. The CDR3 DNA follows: TGTGCCAGCACTCTAGGATTCCTGCTCGGGGCCAACGTCCTGACTTTC.

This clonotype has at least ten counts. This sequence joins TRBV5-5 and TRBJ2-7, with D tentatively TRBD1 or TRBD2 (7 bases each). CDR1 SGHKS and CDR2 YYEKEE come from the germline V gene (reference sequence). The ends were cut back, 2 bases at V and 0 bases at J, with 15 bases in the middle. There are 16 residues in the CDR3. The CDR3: CASSFRGGPASYEQYF. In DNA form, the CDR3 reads TGTGCCAGCAGCTTCAGGGGGGGTCCGGCCTCCTACGAGCAGTACTTC. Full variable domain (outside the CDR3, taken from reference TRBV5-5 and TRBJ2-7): DAGVTQSPTHLIKTRGQQVTLRCSPISGHKSVSWYQQVLGQGPQFIFQYYEKEERGRGNFPDRFSARQFPNYSSELNVNALLLGDSALYLCASSFRGGPASYEQYFGPGTRLTVT.

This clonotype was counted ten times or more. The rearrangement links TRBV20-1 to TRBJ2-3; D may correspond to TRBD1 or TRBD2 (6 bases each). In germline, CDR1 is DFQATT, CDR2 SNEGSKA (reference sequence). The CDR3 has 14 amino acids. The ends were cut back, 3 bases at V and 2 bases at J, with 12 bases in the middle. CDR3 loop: CSARPWGATDTQYF. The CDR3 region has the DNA TGCAGTGCTAGGCCCTGGGGGGCCACAGATACGCAGTATTTT.

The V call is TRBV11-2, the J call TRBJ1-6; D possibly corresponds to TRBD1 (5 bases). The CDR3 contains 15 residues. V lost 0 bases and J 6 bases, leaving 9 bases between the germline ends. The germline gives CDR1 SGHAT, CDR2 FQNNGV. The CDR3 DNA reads TGTGCCAGCAGCTTAGAGACGGGGGGTAATTCACCCCTCCACTTT. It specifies CASSLETGGNSPLHF. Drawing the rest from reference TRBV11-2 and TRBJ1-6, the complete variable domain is EAGVAQSPRYKIIEKRQSVAFWCNPISGHATLYWYQQILGQGPKLLIQFQNNGVVDDSQLPKDRFSAERLKGVDSTLKIQPAKLEDSAVYLCASSLETGGNSPLHFGNGTRLTVT.